This T cell receptor beta chain was recorded in a study of Ad26.COV2.S vaccination and SARS-CoV-2 variants. TCRdb's table, derived via immunoSEQ multiplex PCR, lists solely in-frame clones and lacks some. The sample contains fewer than 300,000 clones, about 89% of which appear only once. Trimming cost V 0 bases and J 4 bases, with 13 bases left between them. Germline CDR1 and CDR2: SGHRS and YFSETQ. The CDR3 length is 15 residues. Specified treatment: roughly 18 received Ad26.COV2.S at low or high dose, single or two shots; about 5 received placebo; per-sample allocation not given. Collection of samples fell on day 63 after the first vaccine or placebo injection. What was given as vaccine was an Ad26 vector encoding Wuhan-strain SARS-CoV-2 spike.

The sequenced sample was peripheral blood, obtained in a trial of Ad26.COV2.S vaccine versus placebo. The sequence was collected from a person between 18 and 65 years old who received the Ad26.COV2.S COVID-19 vaccine or a placebo. V is TRBV5-1 and J is TRBJ1-1; possibly TRBD1 for D (5 bases). CDR3 coding DNA: TGCGCCAGCAGCTTGGTCCCAGGGACGGGCACTGAAGCTTTCTTT. Amino acids: CASSLVPGTGTEAFF.